The present T cell receptor (beta chain) was sequenced within a study of neurological immune-mediated disorders. This clonotype was recorded once. Its antigen is unknown. 5'RACE with 10-nucleotide random UMIs generated the cDNA. Each CDR3 protein is one row after TCRdb ran MiXCR on the 5' RACE reads. The sample contains tens of thousands of distinct CDR3 sequences, over 15% of which appear only once. Study-wide points: The most TCR clonal expansion was seen in HTLV-1-associated myelopathy, whereas the least was seen in multiple sclerosis, below the level in healthy controls. Expanded clones shared no CDR3 amino acid sequences across subjects, suggesting private repertoires in all groups.

Germline V gene sequence: CDR1 PRHDT, CDR2 FYEKMQ (reference sequence). The CDR3 runs 17 residues. Trimming left V 0 bases short and J 1 base short, with 14 bases between. The sample consisted of PBMCs. This clonotype originated in a woman aged 40 to 50 in good health. The rearrangement links TRBV13 to TRBJ2-3, with a weak D call TRBD2 (6 bases). The CDR3 DNA reads as TGTGCCAGCAGCTTAGGGGCGGGCGGGGAAGGCACAGATACGCAGTATTTT. Amino acid sequence: CASSLGAGGEGTDTQYF.